Shown below are 12 T cell receptor beta chains from a single sample sequenced in a study of identical twins (dated by TCRdb to 2015 to 2016). Library construction relied on 5' RACE. The sample was run on an Illumina HiSeq 2000. In TCRdb, the public reads were trimmed at Q25 with fastp and aligned with MiXCR, with productive beta chains retained. Rows matching on CDR3 protein sequence are summarized as one entry with the most common DNA and genes. The sample table shows 200,000 to 250,000 distinct CDR3 sequences, and roughly 7% are seen once. Roughly 3.9% of the sample belongs to the ten largest clones. A further study also used this sample, focusing on yellow fever vaccine responses in identical twins.

The sample was memory (CD45RO+) T cells sorted from blood. The cell subset or site label for this specimen denotes: CD45RO+ enriched T cells. The source is a woman between 18 and 29 years old in good health.

The rearrangement uses TRBV27 and TRBJ1-5; TRBD1 matches 10 bases. Trimming at V came to 5 bases and at J to 7 bases, leaving 8 bases not matched to a gene. The CDR3 runs to 15 residues. Germline V gene data show CDR1 as MNHEY and CDR2 as SMNVEV (reference sequence). DNA of the CDR3: TGTGCCAGCAGTCCCTGGGACAGGGGAAGACAGCCCCAGCATTTT. The encoded protein is CASSPWDRGRQPQHF.

This chain uses TRBV7-2 with TRBJ2-1, with 9 bases aligning to TRBD1. Per germline, CDR1 SGHTA and CDR2 FQGNSA. The ends lost 3 bases at V and 9 bases at J; junction bases unmatched: 9. The CDR3 contains 15 residues. This CDR3 is CASSFQQGAASEQFF. Here the CDR3 DNA reads TGTGCCAGCAGCTTTCAACAGGGGGCTGCAAGTGAGCAGTTCTTC.

The genes are TRBV5-1 and TRBJ1-5, with 11 bases aligning to TRBD1. This CDR3 is built from 15 residues. The V gene's germline CDR1 is SGHRS and CDR2 YFSETQ. Trimming at V came to 4 bases and at J to 5 bases, leaving 5 bases not matched to a gene. The CDR3: CASSLGQGVDQPQHF. In nucleotides, the CDR3 is TGCGCCAGCAGCCTGGGACAGGGGGTGGATCAGCCCCAGCATTTT.

This clonotype has a single count. A much larger clonotype is one base distant, so this may be a read error. V is TRBV3-1 and J is TRBJ2-2, with a tentative D call TRBD2 (6 bases). Per germline, CDR1 LGHDT and CDR2 YNNKEL (reference sequence). V lost 4 bases, J lost 6 bases, and 18 bases lay in between. The CDR3 consists of 16 residues. CDR3 region: CASSPPWNSGAGELFF. The DNA for the CDR3 is TGTGCCAGCAGCCCTCCGTGGAATAGCGGCGCCGGGGAGCTGTTTTTT.

The sample holds many counts of this clonotype. The chain has TRBV5-6 and TRBJ2-7, with D possibly TRBD1 on 6 matching bases. This CDR3 region has 15 residues. In germline, CDR1 is SGHDT, CDR2 YYEEEE. V was trimmed by 2 bases and J by 7 bases, leaving 19 bases between them. The CDR3 DNA reads TGTGCCAGCAGCTTAGGGGACACCCTTCCTCAGGAGCAGTACGTC. This encodes CASSLGDTLPQEQYV.

This clonotype was detected many times. The V call is TRBV11-2, the J call TRBJ1-4; tentative D call: TRBD1 (5 bases). This CDR3 comprises 14 residues. Germline values: CDR1 SGHAT, CDR2 FQNNGV. Trimming removed 2 bases at V and 7 bases at J, with 11 bases between. In nucleotides, the CDR3 is TGTGCCAGCAGCTTATGGGTCGGGACTGAAAAACTGTTTTTT. It encodes CASSLWVGTEKLFF.

The rearrangement links TRBV5-5 to TRBJ2-7; maybe TRBD2 (6 bases). CDR1 and CDR2 (germline): SGHKS, YYEKEE (reference sequence). CDR3 size: 15 residues. Trimming left V 3 bases short and J 5 bases short, with 18 bases between. Here the CDR3 DNA reads TGTGCCAGCAGCTCATCAAGACTAGTTCTCCACGAGCAGTACTTC. It translates to CASSSSRLVLHEQYF.

Ten or more counts support this clonotype. The J gene is TRBJ2-3, the V gene TRBV5-1; D perhaps matches TRBD1 (6 bases). CDR3 length: 16 amino acids. Germline CDR1 reads SGHRS; CDR2 reads YFSETQ. V shed 2 bases and J shed 6 bases, with 19 bases lying between them. DNA of the CDR3: TGCGCCAGCAGCTTTTCCCCGGCAGGGGCATACGATACGCAGTATTTT. Its translation is CASSFSPAGAYDTQYF.

In its sample, this clonotype was seen a few times. This chain links TRBV5-1 with TRBJ2-5; 7 nucleotides agree with TRBD1. V dropped 5 bases and J dropped 2; count of bases not matched to a gene: 3. The germline V gene encodes CDR1 SGHRS and CDR2 YFSETQ. The CDR3 spans 13 residues. This CDR3 is CASRDRFQETQYF. In DNA form, the CDR3 reads TGCGCCAGCAGGGACAGGTTTCAAGAGACCCAGTACTTC.

This clonotype has a handful of counts. This chain links TRBV7-4 with TRBJ2-7; 13 positions match TRBD2. The CDR3 extends over 23 amino acids. The V segment lost 3 bases and the J segment 1 base; nucleotides outside the gene matches: 24. CDR1 and CDR2 (germline): SGHVT, SQSDAQ. Here the CDR3 DNA reads TGTGCCAGCAGCTTTTTGAGACCGACTAGCGGGAGGCCACATCCGCCCACATCCTACGAGCAGTACTTC. Protein product: CASSFLRPTSGRPHPPTSYEQYF.

This clonotype was counted ten times or more. The V call is TRBV28, the J call TRBJ2-3; 9 bases line up with TRBD1. From germline, CDR1 is MDHEN and CDR2 SYDVKM. The CDR3 totals 15 residues. With V trimmed by 6 bases and J by 4 bases, 8 bases remained unmatched. The CDR3 sequence is CASRWTGDMADTQYF. The CDR3 nucleotides read TGTGCCAGCAGGTGGACAGGGGATATGGCAGATACGCAGTATTTT.

The V gene is TRBV7-9, the J gene TRBJ1-6; a possible D gene is TRBD1 (6 bases). This CDR3 is built from 17 residues. Trimming cost V 1 base and J 10 bases, with 20 bases left between them. Germline V lookup: CDR1 SEHNR, CDR2 FQNEAQ (reference sequence). CDR3 region: CASSLGGGGRMNSPLHF. The CDR3 DNA is TGTGCCAGCAGCTTAGGAGGGGGGGGCCGTATGAACTCACCCCTCCACTTT.